This paragraph reports one T cell receptor (beta chain). Its specificity is unknown. Documented treatment: approximately 9-day PBMC culture with coronavirus spike peptide pools or control peptides (ViraFEST assay). The data derive from a study of vaccination and CD4 T cells after COVID-19. Findings and limits, study-wide: Convalescent patients had a median 86.3% of reactive clones appearing only post-vaccination.

Scientists ran DNA taken from cultured CD4+ T cells through the Oncomine TCR Beta short-read assay for sequencing. TCRdb itself ran the PCR reads through MiXCR, one entry per CDR3 protein. The top ten hold 14% to 15% of the sample, which has 4,000 or so distinct CDR3 sequences, roughly a fifth seen once. Between the trimmed V and J ends, which lost 4 bases and 5 bases, there was a span of 16 bases. CDR1 SGHTS and CDR2 YDEGEE come from the germline V gene. The CDR3 spans 15 residues. The clonotype was recovered from a human donor who had recovered from COVID-19. The chain combines TRBV5-8 with TRBJ2-4; D might be TRBD2 (7 bases). Input material: CD4+ T cells from blood, cultured in vitro. CDR3 nucleotides: TGTGCCAGCAGCAACCTCCGGGGGGCGGAAAACATTCAGTACTTC. As protein: CASSNLRGAENIQYF. The full variable domain, completed using reference TRBV5-8 and TRBJ2-4, is EAGVTQSPTHLIKTRGQQATLRCSPISGHTSVYWYQQALGLGLQFLLWYDEGEERNRGNFPPRFSGRQFPNYSSELNVNALELEDSALYLCASSNLRGAENIQYFGAGTRLSVL.